Shown below are 29 T cell receptor beta chains from a single sample sequenced in a study of cytomegalovirus exposure and HLA in healthy donors. PCR primers comprised 60 Vbeta and 13 Jbeta primers. TCRdb's copy holds only in-frame clones and misses some; the assay was immunoSEQ multiplex PCR. The sample includes 120,000 to 150,000 clones, approximately 80% of them seen just once. The material sequenced was PBMCs. These receptor sequences come from a boy between 2 and 15 years old in good health and CMV-seronegative.

This chain connects TRBV18 to TRBJ1-4; possible D gene TRBD1, 6 bases. The CDR3 length is 14 residues. CDR1 KGHSH and CDR2 LQKENI come from the germline V gene. The V end lost 0 bases, the J end lost 10 bases, and 12 bases lay between the germline ends. The CDR3 sequence is CASSPPGGLGKLFF. The CDR3 DNA reads TGTGCCAGCTCACCACCGGGGGGGCTTGGAAAACTGTTTTTT.

The chain carries TRBV4-3 and TRBJ1-2; TRBD1 is a possible D gene (6 bases). The germline V gene has CDR1 LGHNA and CDR2 YSLEER. This CDR3 is built from 14 residues. V was trimmed by 1 base and J by 8 bases, leaving 14 bases between them. Here the CDR3 reads CASSQVLGGRGYTF. DNA for the CDR3: TGCGCCAGCAGCCAAGTTTTAGGGGGTAGGGGCTACACCTTC.

The J gene is TRBJ2-1, the V gene TRBV7-8; TRBD1 might be the D (6 bases). From germline, CDR1 is SGHVS and CDR2 FQNEAQ. V lost 5 bases, J lost 4 bases, and 15 bases lay in between. There are 15 residues in the CDR3. The CDR3 DNA is TGTGCCAGCAGCGGCAGGGGTCCCATATACAATGAGCAGTTCTTC. Translating it yields CASSGRGPIYNEQFF.

The chain joins TRBV7-2 to TRBJ2-3; 8 nucleotides agree with TRBD2. The CDR3 is 16 amino acids. Germline CDR1 is SGHTA and CDR2 is FQGNSA. Trimming at V came to 5 bases and at J to 3 bases, leaving 10 bases not matched to a gene. The CDR3 region is CASSRGGPASTDTQYF. DNA of the CDR3: TGTGCCAGCAGCCGCGGGGGGCCGGCCTCTACAGATACGCAGTATTTT. The whole variable domain, filled in from reference TRBV7-2 and TRBJ2-3, reads GAGVSQSPSNKVTEKGKDVELRCDPISGHTALYWYRQSLGQGLEFLIYFQGNSAPDKSGLPSDRFSAERTGGSVSTLTIQRTQQEDSAVYLCASSRGGPASTDTQYFGPGTRLTVL.

The chain combines TRBV2 with TRBJ1-5; 7 nucleotides line up with TRBD1. Per the germline V gene, CDR1 is SNHLY and CDR2 is FYNNEI. This CDR3 is built from 14 residues. V trimming: 4 bases; J trimming: 4 bases; junction bases outside the gene matches: 4. CDR3 in amino acids: CASSGGTVNQPQHF. CDR3 coding DNA: TGTGCCAGCAGTGGGGGGACAGTAAATCAGCCCCAGCATTTT.

The rearrangement joins TRBV7-9 to TRBJ1-1, with D hard to call. The germline V gene has CDR1 SEHNR and CDR2 FQNEAQ (reference sequence). Trimming pared 1 base from V and 2 bases from J, leaving 14 bases between. The CDR3 extends over 16 amino acids. For the CDR3, the DNA is TGTGCCAGCAGCTTAGGGGCAGGTTTCAAAAACACTGAAGCTTTCTTT. Translated: CASSLGAGFKNTEAFF.

This clone was recorded only once. The V call is TRBV19, the J call TRBJ1-1; D remains unclear. Looked up from germline, CDR1 is LNHDA and CDR2 is SQIVND (reference sequence). The CDR3 extends over 13 amino acids. Trimming removed 6 bases from V and 2 bases from J, with 10 bases in between. DNA of the CDR3: TGTGCCAGTAGCCAGGTGTCAAACACTGAAGCTTTCTTT. Translating gives CASSQVSNTEAFF.

J is TRBJ2-1 and V is TRBV27; D is possibly TRBD2 (5 bases). The length of the CDR3 is 15 residues. Germline assignment: CDR1 MNHEY and CDR2 SMNVEV (reference sequence). V was clipped by 7 bases and J by 6 bases, with 19 bases between them. This chain's CDR3 is CASTLTRRPVNEQFF. The CDR3 DNA reads as TGTGCCAGCACCCTAACTAGGAGACCGGTCAATGAGCAGTTCTTC.

This clone was seen a single time. V and J are TRBV7-2 and TRBJ1-2; possible D gene TRBD1, 6 bases. The CDR3 covers 14 residues. V gave up 3 bases and J gave up 3 bases, with 11 bases separating them. Germline values: CDR1 SGHTA, CDR2 FQGNSA. CDR3 region: CASSFQGGDYGYTF. The CDR3 DNA reads as TGTGCCAGCAGCTTTCAAGGGGGGGACTATGGCTACACCTTC.

J is TRBJ1-2 and V is TRBV2; possibly TRBD1 for D (6 bases). From germline, CDR1 is SNHLY and CDR2 FYNNEI. Between the trimmed V and J ends, which lost 6 bases and 2 bases, there was a span of 16 bases. The CDR3 spans 15 residues. DNA for the CDR3: TGTGCCAGCAGGGGGCCCAAGGGGGGGAACTATGGCTACACCTTC. Protein product: CASRGPKGGNYGYTF. Together with reference TRBV2 and TRBJ1-2, the CDR3 gives the full variable domain: EPEVTQTPSHQVTQMGQEVILRCVPISNHLYFYWYRQILGQKVEFLVSFYNNEISEKSEIFDDQFSVERPDGSNFTLKIRSTKLEDSAMYFCASRGPKGGNYGYTFGSGTRLTVV.

The V gene is TRBV25-1, the J gene TRBJ1-5; 7 bases are shared with TRBD1. Per germline, CDR1 MGHDK and CDR2 SYGVNS. The CDR3 contains 17 residues. Germline trimming cut 1 base from V and 0 bases from J; bases unmatched to any gene: 6. The CDR3 is CASSESQGEYSNQPQHF. The CDR3 nucleotides read TGTGCCAGCAGTGAATCCCAGGGGGAGTATAGCAATCAGCCCCAGCATTTT.

This chain uses TRBV28 with TRBJ2-2, with TRBD1 matching 7 bases. This CDR3 region has 16 residues. V gave up 4 bases and J gave up 6 bases; unmatched junction bases: 11. Germline CDR1 reads MDHEN; CDR2 reads SYDVKM. The CDR3 sequence: CASSSNDRVLAGELFF. In nucleotides, the CDR3 is TGTGCCAGCAGTTCGAATGACAGGGTACTGGCCGGGGAGCTGTTTTTT.

This clone showed up just once. CDR3 bases: TGTGCCAGCAGCCCTCTAGCAGACACCTACAATGAGCAGTTCTTC. Its protein is CASSPLADTYNEQFF. The rearrangement uses TRBV6-6 and TRBJ2-1; possible D gene TRBD2, 5 bases. Germline CDR1 reads MNHNY; CDR2 reads SVGAGI (reference sequence). V was pared by 6 bases and J by 2 bases, with 14 bases between. The CDR3 covers 15 residues.

The chain recombines TRBV4-1 with TRBJ1-5; 8 nucleotides agree with TRBD1. This CDR3 contains 15 residues. The junction had 5 bases not matched to a gene; V was cut back by 0 bases and J by 7 bases. The germline V gene has CDR1 MGHRA and CDR2 YSYEKL. Here the CDR3 DNA reads TGCGCCAGCAGCCAAGATAAGACAGGGGTCCAGCCCCAGCATTTT. Translation gives CASSQDKTGVQPQHF.

This chain uses TRBV5-1 with TRBJ2-7; weak D call: TRBD2 (5 bases). CDR3 length: 14 amino acids. CDR1 is SGHRS, CDR2 YFSETQ, per germline. The germline V and J ends were trimmed by 5 bases and 2 bases, with 14 bases remaining between them. The chain's CDR3 is CASSFGLPAYEQYF. The DNA for the CDR3 is TGCGCCAGCAGTTTTGGACTCCCGGCCTACGAGCAGTACTTC.

The CDR3 region is CASSPAGTGSSYNSPLHF. CDR3 nucleotide sequence: TGCGCCAGCAGCCCGGCCGGGACAGGGAGTTCCTATAATTCACCCCTCCACTTT. V usage is TRBV5-1 and J usage is TRBJ1-6; 9 nucleotides agree with TRBD1. V gave up 4 bases and J gave up 1 base; unmatched junction bases: 9. The CDR3 has 18 amino acids. The germline V gene has CDR1 SGHRS and CDR2 YFSETQ.

The V call is TRBV27, the J call TRBJ1-2; D perhaps matches TRBD1 (5 bases). This CDR3 is built from 15 residues. Trimming pared 3 bases from V and 5 bases from J, leaving 16 bases between. Looked up from germline, CDR1 is MNHEY and CDR2 is SMNVEV (reference sequence). The CDR3 spells CASSFLPQGGYGYTF. The DNA for the CDR3 is TGTGCCAGCAGTTTCCTCCCGCAGGGAGGATATGGCTACACCTTC.

This clone occurred once. J is TRBJ1-6 and V is TRBV10-3, with D tentatively TRBD1 (5 bases). V lost 4 bases, J lost 6 bases, and 19 bases lay in between. The germline gives CDR1 ENHRY, CDR2 SYGVKD. The CDR3 is made up of 17 amino acids. The CDR3 sequence: CAISGSGTQPLNSPLHF. The CDR3, as DNA: TGTGCCATCAGTGGAAGCGGGACCCAACCCCTTAATTCACCCCTCCACTTT.

This clone was recorded only once. The gene calls are TRBV5-4 and TRBJ2-1; D remains unclear. V was cut by 9 bases and J by 5 bases, with 9 bases left in between. Germline assignment: CDR1 SGHNT and CDR2 YYREEE (reference sequence). This CDR3 region has 11 residues. CDR3 bases: TGTGCCACTAGAGTAAACAATGAGCAGTTCTTC. Translation: CATRVNNEQFF.

To note about this clone: Its ends do not fully match the called genes, so a read error is possible. This chain joins TRBV7-9 and TRBJ1-4, with D unresolved. In germline, CDR1 is SEHNR, CDR2 FQNEAQ (reference sequence). There are 15 residues in the CDR3. CDR3 loop: CSSSSARWSGEKLFF. The CDR3 nucleotides read TGTTCCAGCAGCTCCGCGAGGTGGAGTGGCGAAAAACTGTTTTTT.

This chain joins TRBV4-1 and TRBJ2-2; tentatively, D is TRBD2 (5 bases). CDR1 and CDR2 (germline): MGHRA, YSYEKL. With 4 bases removed from V and 5 bases from J, the gap between germline ends came to 14 bases. The CDR3 runs 15 residues. CDR3 sequence: CASSPRDGKTGELFF. CDR3 in DNA: TGCGCCAGCAGCCCCCGTGACGGGAAGACCGGGGAGCTGTTTTTT.

In this sample, this clone turned up a few times. The chain couples TRBV4-1 to TRBJ1-1; TRBD1 matches at 7 bases. Germline values: CDR1 MGHRA, CDR2 YSYEKL. The CDR3 covers 15 residues. The V and J ends lost 3 bases and 7 bases, in that order; junction bases with no gene match: 11. The CDR3: CASSQVTGQTFEAFF. The CDR3 nucleotides read TGCGCCAGCAGCCAGGTAACGGGACAGACTTTTGAAGCTTTCTTT.

This clone occurred once. J is TRBJ1-5 and V is TRBV10-1; perhaps TRBD1 as D (5 bases). This CDR3 spans 14 amino acids. Germline V lookup: CDR1 WNHNN, CDR2 SYGVQD (reference sequence). The ends were cut back, 0 bases at V and 2 bases at J, with 5 bases in the middle. As DNA, the CDR3 is TGCGCCAGCAGTGAGTCACAGGGCAATCAGCCCCAGCATTTT. Its translation is CASSESQGNQPQHF.

The chain couples TRBV6-5 to TRBJ2-3; D gene ambiguous. Trimming stripped 0 bases from V and 0 bases from J, with 4 bases between. CDR3 length equals 14 residues. The germline gives CDR1 MNHEY, CDR2 SVGAGI. The CDR3 protein is CASSYSRSTDTQYF. The CDR3 DNA reads TGTGCCAGCAGTTACTCGAGAAGCACAGATACGCAGTATTTT.

The chain recombines TRBV18 with TRBJ1-2; 8 bases map to TRBD1. CDR1 and CDR2 from the germline V gene are KGHSH and LQKENI. This CDR3 region has 14 residues. Trimming took 3 bases from V and 5 from J; bases not matched to a gene: 5. The CDR3 is CASSPRTGTYGYTF. The CDR3 DNA is TGTGCCAGCTCACCTAGGACAGGGACATATGGCTACACCTTC.

This clone was recorded a few times. The rearrangement links TRBV30 to TRBJ1-1; D not resolved. V was trimmed by 0 bases and J by 4 bases, leaving 15 bases between them. Germline V CDR1 and CDR2: GTSNPN, SVGIG (reference sequence). The CDR3 is made up of 15 amino acids. The CDR3 region has the DNA TGTGCCTGGAGTGTATTTTTCGGAGGAGGCACTGAAGCTTTCTTT. It codes for CAWSVFFGGGTEAFF. The complete variable domain, with remaining parts taken from reference TRBV30 and TRBJ1-1, reads SQTIHQWPATLVQPVGSPLSLECTVEGTSNPNLYWYRQAAGRGLQLLFYSVGIGQISSEVPQNLSASRPQDRQFILSSKKLLLSDSGFYLCAWSVFFGGGTEAFFGQGTRLTVV.

This clone was seen just once. The CDR3 bases are TGTGCCAGCGGGACATCCTGGAATGAGCAGTTCTTC. This codes for CASGTSWNEQFF. The chain joins TRBV14 to TRBJ2-1, with D tentatively TRBD1 (6 bases). Trimming removed 8 bases from V and 7 bases from J, with 12 bases in between. Germline lookup yields CDR1 SGHDN and CDR2 FVKESK. There are 12 residues in the CDR3.

CDR3 sequence: CASSPPTEESYTF. The CDR3, as DNA: TGTGCCAGCAGCCCACCGACCGAGGAGAGCTACACCTTC. The chain uses TRBV7-9 and TRBJ1-2; D is ambiguous. The CDR3 spans 13 residues. Trimming took 5 bases from V and 9 from J, leaving 16 bases between them. Germline CDR1 SEHNR, CDR2 FQNEAQ (reference sequence).

The V gene is TRBV7-2, the J gene TRBJ2-3; TRBD2 is a possible D gene (6 bases). The ends were cut back, 5 bases at V and 3 bases at J, with 15 bases in the middle. In germline, CDR1 is SGHTA, CDR2 FQGNSA. The CDR3 has 15 amino acids. The CDR3 sequence is CASSAHIGGTDTQYF. CDR3 nucleotide sequence: TGTGCCAGCAGCGCCCACATCGGAGGGACAGATACGCAGTATTTT.